This TCR beta chain came from a study of blood T cell repertoires in COVID-19. Looking at the study overall: Sites across the United States, Italy and Spain contributed samples from acute and convalescent COVID-19. T cells, B-cell-depleted T cells, or PBMCs supplied cDNA or gDNA.

Per the authors' pipeline: Using reference gene primer amplification, nucleated cell counts were estimated. Produced via immunoSEQ multiplex PCR; TCRdb's table is partial and in-frame only. V and J calls and clone size are copied from that table; D and trimming were computed from the DNA. The data contain roughly 150,000 clones, under 80% of them singletons. Germline V gene sequence: CDR1 LGHDT, CDR2 YNNKEL (reference sequence). The CDR3 contains 15 residues. Trimming pared 0 bases from V and 4 bases from J, leaving 10 bases between. The rearrangement links TRBV3-1 (or the pseudogene TRBV3-2) to TRBJ1-3, with D tentatively TRBD1 (6 bases). Sequencing input: peripheral blood. This clonotype was sampled from a man aged 60 to 75 with acute or convalescent COVID-19. The CDR3 protein is CASSQEPGAGNTIYF. As DNA, the CDR3 is TGTGCCAGCAGCCAAGAACCAGGGGCAGGAAACACCATATATTTT.